The 9 T cell receptor beta chains presented below share a single source sample, sequenced in a study of prognosis after radiotherapy for stage I lung cancer. Template was genomic DNA; TCR beta CDR3 amplified in two multiplex PCR rounds. Every TRBV and TRBJ gene had its own specific primer in first-round PCR. A single record per CDR3 protein comes from TCRdb applying MiXCR to the multiplex PCR reads. The table records around 25,000 distinct CDR3 sequences, about 34% of them present only once. The starting material was PBMCs, obtained before or after stereotactic body radiation therapy (not recorded which). The receptors originated from a donor aged 50 or older with non-small cell lung cancer.

Turning to this clonotype: One end of the junction fails to match germline, which may point to a read error. This chain joins TRBV6-1 and TRBJ2-7; 9 positions match TRBD1. Germline V gene lookup returns CDR1 MNHNS and CDR2 SASEGT. CDR3 size: 15 residues. CDR3 loop: CSSSEGQGPTYEQYF. CDR3 in DNA: TGTTCCAGCAGTGAGGGACAGGGCCCCACCTACGAGCAGTACTTC.

The gene calls are TRBV5-1 and TRBJ1-1, with 7 bases fitting TRBD1. V was clipped by 3 bases and J by 5 bases; unmatched bases: 10. This CDR3 comprises 15 residues. Germline CDR1 is SGHRS and CDR2 is YFSETQ. The CDR3 DNA reads as TGCGCCAGCAGCTCGAGCGGCAGGGGGGTAACTGAAGCTTTCTTT. Translating gives CASSSSGRGVTEAFF.

This clonotype has ten or more counts. This chain connects TRBV19 to TRBJ1-1; the D is unclear. The CDR3 length is 13 residues. The germline V and J ends were trimmed by 8 bases and 0 bases, with 10 bases remaining between them. Germline V gene sequence: CDR1 LNHDA, CDR2 SQIVND (reference sequence). Here the CDR3 reads CASSGTLNTEAFF. The CDR3 DNA is TGTGCCAGTTCGGGCACCCTGAACACTGAAGCTTTCTTT. Based on the CDR3 plus reference TRBV19 and TRBJ1-1, the full variable domain is DGGITQSPKYLFRKEGQNVTLSCEQNLNHDAMYWYRQDPGQGLRLIYYSQIVNDFQKGDIAEGYSVSREKKESFPLTVTSAQKNPTAFYLCASSGTLNTEAFFGQGTRLTVV.

This clonotype was found many times. The CDR3 nucleotides are TGCAGTGCTAGTCGACGACTGAAACAAGAGACCCAGTACTTC. This codes for CSASRRLKQETQYF. V and J are TRBV20-1 and TRBJ2-5; D remains unclear. Germline CDR1 is DFQATT and CDR2 is SNEGSKA (reference sequence). This CDR3 is built from 14 residues. V was trimmed by 3 bases and J by 2 bases, leaving 13 bases between them.

This clonotype was counted many times. The CDR3 region is CASSWDSSGNTIYF. The CDR3 DNA sequence: TGTGCCAGCAGTTGGGACAGCTCTGGAAACACCATATATTTT. The V call is TRBV28, the J call TRBJ1-3, with TRBD1 matching over 7 bases. Germline lookup yields CDR1 MDHEN and CDR2 SYDVKM. The trim removed 4 bases at V and 0 bases at J, leaving 0 bases unmatched. The CDR3 consists of 14 residues.

Ten or more counts support this clonotype. The V gene is TRBV6-1, the J gene TRBJ2-2, with a possible D match to TRBD1 (5 bases). Per germline, CDR1 MNHNS and CDR2 SASEGT. This CDR3 has 15 amino acids. V was trimmed by 7 bases and J by 4 bases, leaving 16 bases between them. The CDR3 nucleotides read TGTGCCAGCACCTCCCCAAGGGGCACCACCGGGGAGCTGTTTTTT. Translation: CASTSPRGTTGELFF.

This clonotype was counted between two and nine times. The genes are TRBV6-2 or TRBV6-3 and TRBJ2-2, with D possibly TRBD2 on 5 matching bases. V was trimmed by 5 bases and J by 6 bases, leaving 16 bases between them. The CDR3 spans 15 residues. Germline V gene data show CDR1 as MNHEY and CDR2 as SVGEGT. The CDR3 bases are TGTGCCAGCAGTAACCTGGAACTGGGAGCCGGGGAGCTGTTTTTT. Translating it yields CASSNLELGAGELFF.

V and J are TRBV12-3 or TRBV12-4 and TRBJ1-1; TRBD1 might be the D (5 bases). The germline V and J ends were trimmed by 5 bases and 0 bases, with 16 bases remaining between them. This CDR3 contains 16 residues. The CDR3 DNA reads as TGTGCCAGCAGTCTAAGCGGGGGAACGATGAACACTGAAGCTTTCTTT. It specifies CASSLSGGTMNTEAFF.

The sample holds many counts of this clonotype. A much larger clone differs from this one at a single base, so this may be a read error. Likely a read error: the CDR3 ends without its conserved phenylalanine or tryptophan. The chain is built from TRBV19 and TRBJ1-2; D remains ambiguous. The length of the CDR3 is 14 residues. Germline V gene sequence: CDR1 LNHDA, CDR2 SQIVND (reference sequence). V was clipped by 4 bases and J by 8 bases, with 17 bases between them. CDR3 sequence: CASSTRTPAHGYTS. Here the CDR3 DNA reads TGTGCCAGTAGTACCCGGACCCCAGCCCACGGCTACACCTCC.